Here is one T cell receptor (beta chain) with its context. The data originate from a study of blood T cell repertoires in COVID-19. Study overall: The samples span acute and convalescent COVID-19 from the United States, Italy and Spain. From T cells, B-cell-depleted T cells, or PBMCs came the material, which was cDNA or gDNA.

In the original workflow: Amplification of reference gene primers provided the estimated nucleated cell counts. Repertoires were generated with immunoSEQ multiplex PCR, while TCRdb's copy carries only in-frame clones and drops some. For V, J and clone size, that table is used; D and trimming come from the DNA. The sample shows tens of thousands of clones, around 87% of them seen only once. V was clipped by 2 bases and J by 5 bases; unmatched bases: 6. This CDR3 has 16 amino acids. CDR1 KGHDR and CDR2 SFDVKD come from the germline V gene. The sequenced sample consisted of peripheral blood. The rearrangement links TRBV24-1 to TRBJ2-2; 8 positions agree with TRBD1. The clonotype originates from a man aged 55 to 69 with active or convalescent COVID-19. CDR3 bases: TGTGCCACCAGTGATTCGCGGACAGGGTATACCGGGGAGCTGTTTTTT. Translating gives CATSDSRTGYTGELFF.